A single sample is the source of the 31 T cell receptor beta chains below, sequenced in a study of cytomegalovirus exposure and HLA in healthy donors. 13 Jbeta primers and 60 Vbeta primers were used for the PCR. Sequenced by immunoSEQ multiplex PCR; TCRdb stores in-frame clones only, minus some. The sample comprises 110,000 to 150,000 clones, around three quarters of which are singletons, and about 6.5% rests with the top ten. Sequencing was performed on PBMCs. All receptors derive from a man aged 35-49 years in good health and CMV-seropositive.

The rearrangement uses TRBV5-1 and TRBJ1-4; 7 bases align to TRBD1. The ends lost 3 bases at V and 0 bases at J; junction bases unmatched: 2. Germline CDR1 reads SGHRS; CDR2 reads YFSETQ. The CDR3 covers 15 residues. The CDR3 region has the DNA TGCGCCAGCAGCTCCACAGGGGCAACTAATGAAAAACTGTTTTTT. As protein: CASSSTGATNEKLFF.

The V call is TRBV29-1, the J call TRBJ1-1, with a tentative D call TRBD1 (5 bases). Germline V CDR1 and CDR2: SQVTM, ANQGSEA. CDR3 length: 15 residues. The ends were cut back, 7 bases at V and 7 bases at J, with 25 bases in the middle. CDR3 DNA: TGCAGCGCCGAAAACCCTCAGGGAGGGCCGGGTGAAGCTTTCTTT. Translating gives CSAENPQGGPGEAFF.

This chain links TRBV5-1 with TRBJ2-2; 10 bases agree with TRBD2. The CDR3 spans 16 residues. The germline gives CDR1 SGHRS, CDR2 YFSETQ. After removal of 2 bases from V and 2 bases from J, the junction contained 3 bases not matched to a gene. Here the CDR3 DNA reads TGCGCCAGCAGCTTTACTAGCGGGGTAAACACCGGGGAGCTGTTTTTT. Protein: CASSFTSGVNTGELFF.

This CDR3 reads CASFHPPSSGNTIYF. CDR3 DNA sequence: TGTGCCTCTTTCCACCCGCCCAGCTCTGGAAACACCATATATTTT. The J gene is TRBJ1-3, the V gene TRBV6-5; D gene ambiguous. The CDR3 sequence is 15 residues long. Germline-derived CDR1 and CDR2 are MNHEY and SVGAGI. Trimming took 11 bases from V and 0 from J, leaving 17 bases between them.

This clone was counted a single time. The V call is TRBV4-2, the J call TRBJ2-3, with 7 bases lining up with TRBD2. The ends lost 0 bases at V and 5 bases at J; junction bases unmatched: 5. Germline values: CDR1 LGHNA, CDR2 YNFKEQ. This CDR3 is built from 15 residues. The CDR3 is CASSQEGGGRDTQYF. As DNA, the CDR3 is TGTGCCAGCAGCCAAGAGGGCGGCGGGAGAGATACGCAGTATTTT.

This chain uses TRBV9 with TRBJ1-4; D is undetermined. CDR1 is SGDLS and CDR2 is YYNGEE in the germline V gene. This CDR3 has 14 amino acids. The V and J ends lost 4 bases and 1 base respectively, with 8 bases between them. CDR3 region: CASSPGGTNEKLFF. CDR3 coding DNA: TGTGCCAGCAGCCCCGGAGGAACTAATGAAAAACTGTTTTTT.

The gene calls are TRBV7-2 and TRBJ2-5; D may be TRBD2 (6 bases). V was clipped by 2 bases and J by 1 base, with 14 bases between them. The CDR3 consists of 16 residues. CDR1 and CDR2 (germline): SGHTA, FQGNSA. CDR3 amino acids: CASSLQGRGLQETQYF. CDR3 coding DNA: TGTGCCAGCAGCTTACAAGGGCGGGGACTCCAAGAGACCCAGTACTTC.

The rearrangement uses TRBV29-1 and TRBJ2-3; D unresolved. The CDR3 contains 13 residues. From germline, CDR1 is SQVTM and CDR2 ANQGSEA. Trimming pared 4 bases from V and 2 bases from J, leaving 10 bases between. This CDR3 reads CSVGGTHTDTQYF. The CDR3 DNA follows: TGCAGCGTTGGTGGCACACACACAGATACGCAGTATTTT.

The chain carries TRBV12-2 and TRBJ2-7; TRBD2, as called in the table, went unchecked against the DNA. TRBV12-2 is designated a pseudogene. The CDR3 contains 20 residues. This chain's CDR3 is CASRLASCWLIVGGPNEQYF. Written as DNA, the CDR3 is TGTGCAAGTCGCTTAGCGTCATGCTGGCTTATAGTGGGAGGGCCCAACGAGCAGTACTTC.

This clone has just a few counts. V usage is TRBV5-1 and J usage is TRBJ1-1, with 9 bases fitting TRBD1. Germline lookup yields CDR1 SGHRS and CDR2 YFSETQ. The trim removed 0 bases at V and 1 base at J, leaving 13 bases unmatched. This CDR3 comprises 19 residues. CDR3 amino acids: CASSLALTGGRRRNTEAFF. Written as DNA, the CDR3 is TGCGCCAGCAGCTTGGCCCTCACAGGGGGCAGAAGGAGGAACACTGAAGCTTTCTTT.

On this clone: Its ends do not fully match the called genes, so a read error is possible. This chain links TRBV7-7 with TRBJ2-1; no clear D gene. Germline-derived CDR1 and CDR2 are SSHAT and FNYEAQ (reference sequence). The CDR3 consists of 15 residues. This chain's CDR3 is CASSSTVSSYNEQFF. The DNA for the CDR3 is TGTGCTAGCAGCTCAACCGTCAGCTCCTACAATGAGCAGTTCTTC.

The V and J genes are TRBV4-1 and TRBJ2-1; TRBD1 matches at 8 bases. The CDR3 sequence is 15 residues long. Germline V gives CDR1 MGHRA, CDR2 YSYEKL. The trim removed 4 bases at V and 5 bases at J, leaving 7 bases unmatched. The CDR3 DNA follows: TGCGCCAGCAGCCCGGACAGGGCAGTAAACAATGAGCAGTTCTTC. Translation gives CASSPDRAVNNEQFF.

The chain carries TRBV5-1 and TRBJ2-2; tentatively, D is TRBD2 (5 bases). Germline loops: CDR1 SGHRS, CDR2 YFSETQ. This CDR3 is built from 16 residues. Trimming removed 1 base from V and 6 bases from J, with 16 bases in between. This CDR3 reads CASSLKAERAAGELFF. The CDR3 region has the DNA TGCGCCAGCAGCTTGAAGGCCGAGAGGGCCGCCGGGGAGCTGTTTTTT.

This CDR3 is CASSLDRGTGNTIYF. In DNA form, the CDR3 reads TGCGCCAGCAGCTTGGACAGGGGGACTGGAAACACCATATATTTT. This chain uses TRBV5-1 with TRBJ1-3, with 8 bases lining up with TRBD1. The CDR3 extends over 15 amino acids. With V trimmed by 0 bases and J by 2 bases, 1 base remained unmatched. The germline V gene encodes CDR1 SGHRS and CDR2 YFSETQ.

The chain links TRBV5-4 to TRBJ1-6; 7 nucleotides align to TRBD1. The CDR3 has 14 amino acids. Per germline, CDR1 SGHNT and CDR2 YYREEE (reference sequence). Trimming cost V 5 bases and J 10 bases; bases outside gene matches: 9. The CDR3 DNA reads TGTGCCAGCAGACCTGACAGGGTTGCCTCACCCCTCCACTTT. As protein: CASRPDRVASPLHF.

The genes are TRBV2 and TRBJ2-3; D unclear. This CDR3 spans 14 amino acids. Germline CDR1 and CDR2: SNHLY and FYNNEI. Trimming cost V 6 bases and J 3 bases, with 13 bases left between them. For the CDR3, the DNA is TGTGCCAGCAGCAGATCCCCCATTACAGATACGCAGTATTTT. Its translation: CASSRSPITDTQYF.

The chain recombines TRBV9 with TRBJ2-3, with TRBD2 identical over 11 bases. Germline V CDR1 and CDR2: SGDLS, YYNGEE. The CDR3 length is 17 residues. Trimming at V came to 3 bases and at J to 5 bases, leaving 11 bases not matched to a gene. The CDR3 region has the DNA TGTGCCAGCAGCGGAACCGGGACTAGCGGTCCCCAAGATACGCAGTATTTT. Residues: CASSGTGTSGPQDTQYF. Together with reference TRBV9 and TRBJ2-3, the CDR3 gives the full variable domain: DSGVTQTPKHLITATGQRVTLRCSPRSGDLSVYWYQQSLDQGLQFLIQYYNGEERAKGNILERFSAQQFPDLHSELNLSSLELGDSALYFCASSGTGTSGPQDTQYFGPGTRLTVL.

The rearrangement joins TRBV2 to TRBJ1-5; no reliable D call. The V gene's germline CDR1 is SNHLY and CDR2 FYNNEI. The CDR3 contains 13 residues. V dropped 10 bases and J dropped 1 base, with 11 bases sitting between them. As DNA, the CDR3 is TGTGCCACGGGTTCAGAGAGCAATCAGCCCCAGCATTTT. This gives the protein CATGSESNQPQHF.

V usage is TRBV6-5 and J usage is TRBJ1-2; possibly TRBD1 for D (6 bases). This CDR3 comprises 14 residues. The V gene's germline CDR1 is MNHEY and CDR2 SVGAGI. Trimming shortened V by 6 bases and J by 3 bases, and 14 bases separated the two germline ends. The CDR3 reads CASSNRALHYGYTF. The CDR3 DNA sequence: TGTGCCAGCAGCAACAGGGCGCTCCACTATGGCTACACCTTC.

The chain carries TRBV13 and TRBJ1-5, with 9 bases fitting TRBD1. The CDR3 contains 14 residues. Germline CDR1 is PRHDT and CDR2 is FYEKMQ (reference sequence). V lost 5 bases to trimming and J lost 6 bases; unmatched junction nucleotides: 5. In nucleotides, the CDR3 is TGTGCCAGCAGCAGGGGACAGGGTGGTCAGCCCCAGCATTTT. Translated: CASSRGQGGQPQHF.

This clone was seen just once. The rearrangement joins TRBV6-1 to TRBJ2-1; 8 bases line up with TRBD1. The germline V gene encodes CDR1 MNHNS and CDR2 SASEGT. Trimming took 0 bases from V and 5 from J; bases not matched to a gene: 3. The CDR3 totals 15 residues. Written as DNA, the CDR3 is TGTGCCAGCAGTGAAGCCGGGACAGGCAACAATGAGCAGTTCTTC. Residues: CASSEAGTGNNEQFF.

This chain links TRBV5-4 with TRBJ2-1; perhaps TRBD1 as D (6 bases). The ends were cut back, 4 bases at V and 3 bases at J, with 14 bases in the middle. CDR1 is SGHNT, CDR2 YYREEE, per germline (reference sequence). This CDR3 is 15 amino acids long. CDR3 loop: CASSHDRSFYNEQFF. CDR3 nucleotides: TGTGCCAGCAGCCACGACAGGTCCTTCTACAATGAGCAGTTCTTC.

This clone was recorded a few times. The J gene is TRBJ1-1, the V gene TRBV28; maybe TRBD1 (6 bases). The CDR3 spans 15 residues. The V end was cut by 8 bases, the J end by 0 bases, with 16 bases between. The germline gives CDR1 MDHEN, CDR2 SYDVKM. For the CDR3, the DNA is TGTGCCAGCGGGGGGGTAGGGGGGTTGAACACTGAAGCTTTCTTT. Translation gives CASGGVGGLNTEAFF.

The J gene is TRBJ2-1, the V gene TRBV5-6; 8 positions agree with TRBD1. Germline lookup yields CDR1 SGHDT and CDR2 YYEEEE. The CDR3 runs to 15 residues. Germline trimming cut 0 bases from V and 3 bases from J; bases unmatched to any gene: 2. The CDR3: CASSLVQGGYNEQFF. As DNA, the CDR3 is TGTGCCAGCAGCTTGGTACAGGGGGGCTACAATGAGCAGTTCTTC.

The chain joins TRBV10-1 to TRBJ1-5; the D gene is possibly TRBD1 (5 bases). The germline V gene has CDR1 WNHNN and CDR2 SYGVQD (reference sequence). Trimming stripped 4 bases from V and 3 bases from J, with 7 bases between. CDR3 length: 13 residues. In DNA form, the CDR3 reads TGCGCCAGCAGTGCAGGGTACAATCAGCCCCAGCATTTT. The encoded protein is CASSAGYNQPQHF.

This clone was seen only once. The V and J genes are TRBV7-6 and TRBJ2-5, with a possible D match to TRBD1 (5 bases). This CDR3 has 14 amino acids. V was cut by 2 bases and J by 7 bases, with 14 bases left in between. Germline V gene sequence: CDR1 SGHVS, CDR2 FNYEAQ. CDR3 protein: CASSLSLTDGTQYF. The CDR3 bases are TGTGCCAGCAGCTTAAGTCTGACAGACGGGACCCAGTACTTC.

J is TRBJ2-7 and V is TRBV15; perhaps TRBD1 as D (6 bases). Trimming took off 0 bases at V and 3 bases at J, with 18 bases between the two ends. Germline values: CDR1 LNHNV, CDR2 YYDKDF (reference sequence). This CDR3 spans 17 amino acids. CDR3 DNA: TGTGCCACCAGCAGAGATGGGGGCAGCACCATCAGCTACGAGCAGTACTTC. This translates into CATSRDGGSTISYEQYF.

J is TRBJ2-7 and V is TRBV5-4; 16 bases are shared with TRBD2. The V gene's germline CDR1 is SGHNT and CDR2 YYREEE (reference sequence). Trimming removed 4 bases from V and 1 base from J; junction bases left unmatched: 5. The CDR3 extends over 17 amino acids. CDR3 residues: CASSPGLAGGQSYEQYF. In DNA form, the CDR3 reads TGTGCCAGCAGCCCGGGACTAGCGGGAGGGCAGTCCTACGAGCAGTACTTC.

V is TRBV20-1 and J is TRBJ2-3, with D hard to call. Germline values: CDR1 DFQATT, CDR2 SNEGSKA (reference sequence). This CDR3 is built from 11 residues. The V gene lost 6 bases and the J gene lost 6 bases, with 10 bases spanning the gap. As DNA, the CDR3 is TGCAGTGCGCGTCTTTCGGATACGCAGTATTTT. Translated, it gives CSARLSDTQYF.

V usage is TRBV5-6 and J usage is TRBJ2-2, with TRBD2 as a possible D gene (6 bases). This CDR3 has 13 amino acids. CDR1 is SGHDT and CDR2 is YYEEEE in the germline V gene. V shed 0 bases and J shed 13 bases, with 13 bases lying between them. The CDR3 is CASSLEGRGLLFF. The CDR3 DNA reads TGTGCCAGCAGCTTGGAGGGGCGGGGTCTGCTGTTTTTT.

This clone is a singleton in its sample. V gene TRBV27 combines with J gene TRBJ2-7; no clear D gene. The CDR3 sequence is 15 residues long. V lost 2 bases and J 2 bases, leaving 13 bases between the germline ends. CDR1 and CDR2 from the germline V gene are MNHEY and SMNVEV (reference sequence). CDR3 sequence: CASSLRPGNPYEQYF. The CDR3 region has the DNA TGTGCCAGCAGTTTACGACCAGGTAATCCCTACGAGCAGTACTTC.